This T cell receptor beta chain was sequenced during a study of OX40 agonist ivuxolimab in advanced cancers. V gave up 3 bases and J gave up 0 bases; unmatched junction bases: 3. CDR1 is MNHEY and CDR2 is SMNVEV in the germline V gene (reference sequence). The CDR3 has 15 residues. Some clones are missing from TCRdb's copy, which holds only in-frame ones; the method was immunoSEQ multiplex PCR. The table lists tens of thousands of clones, about 85% of them singletons. The chain couples TRBV27 to TRBJ2-5, with 8 nucleotides matching TRBD1. The sample here was CD4+ or CD8+ T cells sorted from blood, taken in a trial of the OX40 agonist ivuxolimab. This TCR was recovered from an adult with an advanced solid tumor such as melanoma, head and neck, liver or kidney cancer. This chain's CDR3 is CASSFLGQDQETQYF. Written as DNA, the CDR3 is TGTGCCAGCAGTTTCCTGGGACAGGACCAAGAGACCCAGTACTTC.